The 28 T cell receptor beta chains reported below all come from one sample, sequenced in a study of T cell responses to AZD1222 COVID-19 vaccine (dated by TCRdb to 2020 to 2023). The time point label of this sample denotes: baseline before first vaccination. The library was prepared using the immunoSEQ multiplex PCR assay. In its TCRdb copy, this immuneACCESS table keeps in-frame sequences only and misses some clones. Where compared with another copy, unresolved V genes explain less than half of these, and the others have no known cause. This sample has roughly 130,000 clones in its table, and roughly 94% of those were observed once. The ten largest make up 5.5% to 8% of the sample. The source material was peripheral blood, sampled on day 0 of AZD1222 vaccination. The receptors were sampled from an adult in good health.

The chain joins TRBV28 to TRBJ2-3; 15 nucleotides line up with TRBD2. Germline values: CDR1 MDHEN, CDR2 SYDVKM. This CDR3 contains 20 residues. J gave up 5 bases and V 5 bases, and 17 bases lay outside the gene matches. In DNA, the CDR3 is TGTGCCAGCAGTCCCGCTACAGGGATCGTGGGACTAGCGGGAGGAGATACGCAGTATTTT. Residues: CASSPATGIVGLAGGDTQYF. Combining the CDR3 with reference TRBV28 and TRBJ2-3 gives the whole variable domain DVKVTQSSRYLVKRTGEKVFLECVQDMDHENMFWYRQDPGLGLRLIYFSYDVKMKEKGDIPEGYSVSREKKERFSLILESASTNQTSMYLCASSPATGIVGLAGGDTQYFGPGTRLTVL.

Written as DNA, the CDR3 is TGTGCCAGCAGTCCCGGGAATAATGAAAAACTGTTTTTT. As protein: CASSPGNNEKLFF. The chain joins TRBV2 to TRBJ1-4, with unresolved D. Germline V gene sequence: CDR1 SNHLY, CDR2 FYNNEI. The CDR3 spans 13 residues. Trimming removed 5 bases at V and 4 bases at J, with 8 bases between.

The chain carries TRBV10-2 and TRBJ2-4; no firm D call. Germline CDR1 and CDR2: WSHSY and SAAADI. Trimming took off 7 bases at V and 0 bases at J, with 10 bases between the two ends. This CDR3 contains 14 residues. The CDR3 region is CASTGGLAKNIQYF. In DNA, the CDR3 is TGCGCCAGCACTGGCGGTCTAGCCAAAAACATTCAGTACTTC.

The chain couples TRBV19 to TRBJ1-1; 7 bases are shared with TRBD1. The trim removed 10 bases at V and 7 bases at J, leaving 9 bases unmatched. The CDR3 is 12 residues long. CDR1 is LNHDA, CDR2 SQIVND, per germline (reference sequence). CDR3 bases: TGTGCCACCCAGGACAGGCTCCGTGAAGCTTTCTTT. Its protein product is CATQDRLREAFF.

The chain has TRBV12-3 or TRBV12-4 and TRBJ1-1, with D unresolved. The CDR3 runs to 13 residues. The germline V and J ends were trimmed by 7 bases and 4 bases, with 13 bases remaining between them. CDR3: CASTWGSGTEAFF. CDR3 in DNA: TGTGCCAGCACCTGGGGTTCGGGCACTGAAGCTTTCTTT.

The chain joins TRBV21-1 to TRBJ2-5. TRBV21-1 is listed as a pseudogene. The length of the CDR3 is 15 residues. In nucleotides, the CDR3 is TGTGCCAGCAGCAAGAAGGGTGGGCCTGGGGAGACCCAGTACTTC. Residues: CASSKKGGPGETQYF.

The chain links TRBV7-9 to TRBJ1-1, with D perhaps TRBD1 (5 bases). Germline V gives CDR1 SEHNR, CDR2 FQNEAQ (reference sequence). Between the trimmed V and J ends, which lost 5 bases and 14 bases, there was a span of 24 bases. This CDR3 has 14 amino acids. The CDR3 protein is CASSPKRGELKSFF. The CDR3 nucleotides are TGTGCCAGCAGCCCGAAACGAGGGGAACTAAAATCCTTCTTT.

V usage is TRBV10-3 and J usage is TRBJ2-7; 7 bases are a match to TRBD1. Germline V lookup: CDR1 ENHRY, CDR2 SYGVKD. The J segment lost 7 bases and the V segment lost 3 bases, leaving 12 bases of the junction unmatched. The CDR3 has 15 amino acids. Written as DNA, the CDR3 is TGTGCCATCAGTGATTCGGCAGGGGGAAATGCAGAGCAGTACTTC. Protein sequence: CAISDSAGGNAEQYF.

The chain couples TRBV6-6 to TRBJ1-2, with TRBD1 identical over 7 bases. CDR1 is MNHNY, CDR2 SVGAGI, per germline (reference sequence). Trimming removed 5 bases from V and 4 bases from J; junction bases left unmatched: 16. The length of the CDR3 is 17 residues. The CDR3 nucleotides are TGTGCCAGCAGTCTAAATGGGGTCCGAGGGGGCGGCTATGGCTACACCTTC. Protein: CASSLNGVRGGGYGYTF.

The chain carries TRBV4-1 and TRBJ2-3, with 11 bases that match TRBD2. Germline trimming cut 4 bases from V and 0 bases from J; bases unmatched to any gene: 12. The length of the CDR3 is 19 residues. CDR1 MGHRA and CDR2 YSYEKL come from the germline V gene. CDR3 loop: CASSRRTNSGRASTDTQYF. CDR3 sequence (DNA): TGCGCCAGCAGCCGAAGAACTAATAGCGGGAGGGCGAGCACAGATACGCAGTATTTT.

J is TRBJ1-4 and V is TRBV7-9; possibly TRBD1 for D (6 bases). Germline lookup yields CDR1 SEHNR and CDR2 FQNEAQ (reference sequence). This CDR3 contains 19 residues. Between the trimmed V and J ends, which lost 5 bases and 0 bases, there was a span of 22 bases. CDR3 protein: CASSRLPSQGSATNEKLFF. Here the CDR3 DNA reads TGTGCCAGCAGCCGCCTACCATCACAGGGCTCTGCAACTAATGAAAAACTGTTTTTT. Drawing the rest from reference TRBV7-9 and TRBJ1-4, the complete variable domain is DTGVSQNPRHKITKRGQNVTFRCDPISEHNRLYWYRQTLGQGPEFLTYFQNEAQLEKSRLLSDRFSAERPKGSFSTLEIQRTEQGDSAMYLCASSRLPSQGSATNEKLFFGSGTQLSVL.

This chain joins TRBV29-1 and TRBJ2-1; no clear D. The V end was cut by 4 bases, the J end by 7 bases, with 17 bases between. This CDR3 spans 14 amino acids. Germline-derived CDR1 and CDR2 are SQVTM and ANQGSEA. This CDR3 is CSVVGRFEENEQFF. As DNA, the CDR3 is TGCAGCGTTGTAGGACGATTTGAGGAGAATGAGCAGTTCTTC.

The V and J genes are TRBV6-4 and TRBJ2-2; D might be TRBD1 (6 bases). Germline CDR1 is MRHNA and CDR2 is SNTAGT. V lost 8 bases, J lost 8 bases, and 24 bases lay in between. The CDR3 runs to 16 residues. The CDR3 sequence: CASSTGYTAEKGELFF. CDR3 sequence (DNA): TGTGCCAGCTCCACAGGGTATACGGCGGAGAAAGGGGAGCTGTTTTTT.

V gene TRBV12-3 or TRBV12-4 combines with J gene TRBJ1-1; tentative D call: TRBD1 (6 bases). V dropped 2 bases and J dropped 4 bases, with 8 bases sitting between them. The CDR3 consists of 13 residues. The CDR3 DNA follows: TGTGCCAGCAGTTTACTACAGGGCACTGAAGCTTTCTTT. As protein: CASSLLQGTEAFF.

The V gene is TRBV6-2 or TRBV6-3, the J gene TRBJ2-2; TRBD1 is a possible D gene (5 bases). Germline CDR1 MNHEY, CDR2 SVGEGT. This CDR3 spans 17 amino acids. Trimming removed 0 bases at V and 6 bases at J, with 17 bases between. The CDR3 is CASSYSFSRADSGELFF. Written as DNA, the CDR3 is TGTGCCAGCAGTTACTCGTTCAGCAGGGCCGATTCCGGGGAGCTGTTTTTT.

The J gene is TRBJ2-5, the V gene TRBV7-9; D unclear. V was pared by 0 bases and J by 2 bases, with 7 bases between. In germline, CDR1 is SEHNR, CDR2 FQNEAQ (reference sequence). The CDR3 is made up of 14 amino acids. CDR3 in DNA: TGTGCCAGCAGCTTAGCCAGCACACAAGAGACCCAGTACTTC. Its protein product is CASSLASTQETQYF.

The V and J genes are TRBV19 and TRBJ1-3, with D unclear. The CDR3 totals 17 residues. Deletions cut 3 bases from V and 0 bases from J, with 15 bases between. Germline V gene data show CDR1 as LNHDA and CDR2 as SQIVND (reference sequence). CDR3 in DNA: TGTGCCAGTAGTATTGCCGTCTCGCCACACTCTGGAAACACCATATATTTT. The encoded protein is CASSIAVSPHSGNTIYF.

V is TRBV2 and J is TRBJ2-3, with TRBD1 as a possible D gene (5 bases). The V gene's germline CDR1 is SNHLY and CDR2 FYNNEI. V lost 7 bases and J lost 6, with 14 bases in between. The CDR3 spans 13 residues. CDR3 in DNA: TGTGCCAGCACCCCCCAGGGTGTGGATACGCAGTATTTT. This encodes CASTPQGVDTQYF.

This clone was detected only once. This chain links TRBV4-1 with TRBJ1-5, with D maybe TRBD1 (5 bases). This CDR3 is 15 amino acids long. V lost 4 bases, J lost 2 bases, and 12 bases lay in between. Germline values: CDR1 MGHRA, CDR2 YSYEKL. The CDR3, as DNA: TGCGCCAGCAGCCTTTCGGGGGGTGGCAATCAGCCCCAGCATTTT. Translation: CASSLSGGGNQPQHF.

This clone was recorded once. The J gene is TRBJ2-1, the V gene TRBV28; TRBD2 agrees at 7 bases. Per the germline V gene, CDR1 is MDHEN and CDR2 is SYDVKM. V shed 8 bases, J shed 7 bases, and the junction held 14 bases outside the gene matches. The CDR3 is 15 amino acids. The CDR3, as DNA: TGTGCCAGCTTTCAGGCGGAAACCGGGGGGAATGAGCAGTTCTTC. Translating gives CASFQAETGGNEQFF.

This chain links TRBV6-2 or TRBV6-3 with TRBJ1-5; TRBD1 is a possible D gene (5 bases). CDR1 is MNHEY and CDR2 is SVGEGT in the germline V gene. V was shortened by 5 bases and J by 6 bases, with 14 bases between the two germline ends. CDR3 length: 14 residues. The CDR3 sequence is CASSAPGVRQPQHF. The CDR3 DNA follows: TGTGCCAGCAGTGCCCCGGGGGTACGTCAGCCCCAGCATTTT.

The chain recombines TRBV9 with TRBJ2-5; perhaps TRBD1 as D (6 bases). The V end was cut by 0 bases, the J end by 5 bases, with 11 bases between. The CDR3 runs 14 residues. The germline V gene encodes CDR1 SGDLS and CDR2 YYNGEE. The CDR3 loop is CASSVGTAPETQYF. The CDR3 DNA sequence: TGTGCCAGCAGCGTAGGGACAGCACCGGAGACCCAGTACTTC.

This rearrangement joins TRBV30 to TRBJ1-6, with a possible D match to TRBD1 (5 bases). V was clipped by 3 bases and J by 2 bases, with 11 bases between them. This CDR3 comprises 15 residues. The germline V gene encodes CDR1 GTSNPN and CDR2 SVGIG (reference sequence). Here the CDR3 reads CAWSPGFAYNSPLHF. The CDR3 DNA follows: TGTGCCTGGAGCCCAGGGTTTGCCTATAATTCACCCCTCCACTTT.

This clone was seen once. The chain employs TRBV19 and TRBJ2-1; 10 nucleotides line up with TRBD2. Trimming cost V 5 bases and J 3 bases; bases outside gene matches: 4. From germline, CDR1 is LNHDA and CDR2 SQIVND (reference sequence). This CDR3 comprises 15 residues. The CDR3 bases are TGTGCCAGTAGTCAAGCGGGAGGGGACTACAATGAGCAGTTCTTC. This encodes CASSQAGGDYNEQFF.

The rearrangement joins TRBV21-1 to TRBJ1-5. TRBV21-1 is given as a pseudogene. This CDR3 spans 16 amino acids. CDR3 coding DNA: TGTGCCAGCAGCAAAGGTAAAGGTTTAGCGAAACAGCCCCAGCATTTT. Encoded protein: CASSKGKGLAKQPQHF.

The genes are TRBV20-1 and TRBJ1-2; D perhaps matches TRBD1 (5 bases). Trimming left V 8 bases short and J 9 bases short, with 16 bases between. The CDR3 runs 11 residues. Germline CDR1 and CDR2: DFQATT and SNEGSKA (reference sequence). The DNA of the CDR3 is TGCAGTTGGGGGGACCAAAGCAGCTACACCTTC. It specifies CSWGDQSSYTF.

The chain uses TRBV2 and TRBJ1-5; 7 bases align to TRBD1. The CDR3 has 16 amino acids. From germline, CDR1 is SNHLY and CDR2 FYNNEI. With 6 bases clipped from V and 3 bases from J, the junction kept 11 bases outside the gene matches. CDR3 sequence reads: CASSLLTGRANQPQHF. CDR3 nucleotides: TGTGCCAGCAGCCTCCTGACAGGGAGAGCCAATCAGCCCCAGCATTTT.

V gene TRBV5-1 combines with J gene TRBJ2-5; 8 nucleotides line up with TRBD2. Germline V gene lookup returns CDR1 SGHRS and CDR2 YFSETQ. With V trimmed by 3 bases and J by 5 bases, 12 bases remained unmatched. The CDR3 is 16 amino acids. CDR3 coding DNA: TGCGCCAGCAGCTCGACCCAAGCGGGAGCATGGGAGACCCAGTACTTC. This encodes CASSSTQAGAWETQYF.